These 23 T cell receptor beta chains share one sample of origin, sequenced in a study of cytomegalovirus exposure and HLA in healthy donors. With 60 Vbeta and 13 Jbeta primers, the PCR was carried out. Clones were read by immunoSEQ multiplex PCR, and TCRdb kept only the in-frame ones, dropping some. The table has over 100,000 clones, approximately 70% seen once. Specimen: PBMCs. The receptors derive from a man aged 25-45 years in good health and CMV-seropositive.

The chain couples TRBV7-3 to TRBJ1-1; no clear D gene. This CDR3 contains 16 residues. Germline values: CDR1 SGHTA, CDR2 FQGTGA. Deletions cut 4 bases from V and 1 base from J, with 16 bases between. CDR3 protein: CASSSINPTSNTEAFF. The CDR3 coding sequence is TGTGCCAGCAGCTCAATCAACCCGACATCGAACACTGAAGCTTTCTTT.

The chain uses TRBV29-1 and TRBJ1-2; 7 nucleotides align to TRBD1. CDR3 length equals 17 residues. Germline V gene lookup returns CDR1 SQVTM and CDR2 ANQGSEA. Trimming cost V 5 bases and J 2 bases; bases outside gene matches: 17. CDR3 sequence reads: CSVNGPTGTFGNYGYTF. CDR3 bases: TGCAGCGTTAACGGTCCGACAGGGACCTTCGGGAACTATGGCTACACCTTC. Full variable domain (outside the CDR3, taken from reference TRBV29-1 and TRBJ1-2): SAVISQKPSRDICQRGTSLTIQCQVDSQVTMMFWYRQQPGQSLTLIATANQGSEATYESGFVIDKFPISRPNLTFSTLTVSNMSPEDSSIYLCSVNGPTGTFGNYGYTFGSGTRLTVV.

This chain connects TRBV27 to TRBJ1-6, with D maybe TRBD1 (6 bases). The CDR3 has 16 amino acids. The V end was cut by 4 bases, the J end by 6 bases, with 16 bases between. CDR1 MNHEY and CDR2 SMNVEV come from the germline V gene (reference sequence). The CDR3, as DNA: TGTGCCAGCAGTTCTCTCCCCAGGGGTTTTAATTCACCCCTCCACTTT. This sequence encodes CASSSLPRGFNSPLHF.

This clone occurred a few times. V usage is TRBV30 and J usage is TRBJ1-2; tentatively, D is TRBD1 (6 bases). Germline V lookup: CDR1 GTSNPN, CDR2 SVGIG (reference sequence). This CDR3 contains 14 residues. Trimming took off 0 bases at V and 7 bases at J, with 15 bases between the two ends. The CDR3 DNA is TGTGCCTGGAGTGTACGTCACAGGGATGTTGGCTACACCTTC. It codes for CAWSVRHRDVGYTF.

On this clone: Mismatch with germline at one junction end may stem from a read error. The rearrangement joins TRBV19 to TRBJ2-6; the D gene is possibly TRBD1 (6 bases). This CDR3 is 16 amino acids long. Germline CDR1 and CDR2: LNHDA and SQIVND (reference sequence). Here the CDR3 reads CASSMGHFSGANGLTF. The DNA for the CDR3 is TGTGCCAGTAGTATGGGACATTTCTCTGGGGCCAACGGCCTGACTTTC. Looking up the rest from reference TRBV19 and TRBJ2-6 gives the full variable domain: DGGITQSPKYLFRKEGQNVTLSCEQNLNHDAMYWYRQDPGQGLRLIYYSQIVNDFQKGDIAEGYSVSREKKESFPLTVTSAQKNPTAFYLCASSMGHFSGANGLTFGAGSRLTVL.

This chain connects TRBV29-1 to TRBJ2-3; 11 bases fit TRBD2. The germline CDR1 and CDR2 sequences are SQVTM and ANQGSEA. CDR3 length: 14 residues. V shed 6 bases and J 2 bases; nucleotides not matched to a gene: 4. The DNA of the CDR3 is TGCAGCGTATCTAGCGGGGGGTTCACAGATACGCAGTATTTT. Amino acid sequence: CSVSSGGFTDTQYF.

The V and J genes are TRBV27 and TRBJ2-3, with 9 bases lining up with TRBD1. With V trimmed by 3 bases and J by 4 bases, 5 bases remained unmatched. Germline loops: CDR1 MNHEY, CDR2 SMNVEV (reference sequence). The CDR3 spans 15 residues. CDR3 nucleotide sequence: TGTGCCAGCAGTTTGACAGGGGGTAACCCAGATACGCAGTATTTT. This translates into CASSLTGGNPDTQYF.

The chain links TRBV5-5 to TRBJ2-3; 8 nucleotides line up with TRBD2. The CDR3 sequence is 15 residues long. With 2 bases clipped from V and 4 bases from J, the junction kept 6 bases outside the gene matches. CDR1 is SGHKS and CDR2 is YYEKEE in the germline V gene (reference sequence). The DNA of the CDR3 is TGTGCCAGCAGCTTAGCGGGAGCGTTCGCAGATACGCAGTATTTT. Its protein product is CASSLAGAFADTQYF.

This clone was counted once. CDR3 protein: CASRWRGQGSDTQYF. CDR3 nucleotide sequence: TGTGCCAGCAGGTGGAGGGGACAGGGGTCAGATACGCAGTATTTT. The chain uses TRBV2 and TRBJ2-3; 10 positions agree with TRBD1. The CDR3 loop spans 15 amino acids. CDR1 is SNHLY, CDR2 FYNNEI, per germline. V lost 6 bases and J lost 4; bases outside the gene matches: 7. Variable domain in full (rest from reference TRBV2 and TRBJ2-3): EPEVTQTPSHQVTQMGQEVILRCVPISNHLYFYWYRQILGQKVEFLVSFYNNEISEKSEIFDDQFSVERPDGSNFTLKIRSTKLEDSAMYFCASRWRGQGSDTQYFGPGTRLTVL.

The rearrangement uses TRBV4-1 and TRBJ2-2; 11 positions match TRBD2. Germline V gene sequence: CDR1 MGHRA, CDR2 YSYEKL. The CDR3 is 19 residues long. The J segment lost 2 bases and the V segment lost 0 bases, leaving 8 bases of the junction unmatched. The CDR3 region is CASSQDRGLAVLNTGELFF. The CDR3, as DNA: TGCGCCAGCAGCCAAGATCGGGGACTAGCGGTTCTAAACACCGGGGAGCTGTTTTTT.

The chain is built from TRBV19 and TRBJ1-6, with a tentative D call TRBD1 (6 bases). V lost 3 bases, J lost 1 base, and 10 bases lay in between. The CDR3 length is 16 residues. Germline values: CDR1 LNHDA, CDR2 SQIVND (reference sequence). Here the CDR3 reads CASSISGQSYNSPLHF. CDR3 DNA sequence: TGTGCCAGTAGTATTTCGGGACAATCCTATAATTCACCCCTCCACTTT.

The V and J genes are TRBV19 and TRBJ1-1; TRBD1 might be the D (6 bases). Per germline, CDR1 LNHDA and CDR2 SQIVND (reference sequence). The CDR3 sequence is 14 residues long. Trimming pared 7 bases from V and 1 base from J, leaving 13 bases between. The CDR3 sequence: CASTPGGGNTEAFF. CDR3 sequence (DNA): TGTGCCAGTACCCCGGGAGGGGGGAACACTGAAGCTTTCTTT.

The chain joins TRBV7-3 to TRBJ1-1; perhaps TRBD1 as D (5 bases). Trimming took off 1 base at V and 3 bases at J, with 12 bases between the two ends. The CDR3 runs to 15 residues. Per the germline V gene, CDR1 is SGHTA and CDR2 is FQGTGA. CDR3 sequence (DNA): TGTGCCAGCAGCTTAAAAACCCCGGGGGACACTGAAGCTTTCTTT. The encoded protein is CASSLKTPGDTEAFF.

This chain joins TRBV5-1 and TRBJ1-3; 8 bases line up with TRBD1. Trimming removed 4 bases from V and 2 bases from J; junction bases left unmatched: 5. The CDR3 runs 15 residues. The germline V gene encodes CDR1 SGHRS and CDR2 YFSETQ. CDR3 nucleotide sequence: TGCGCCAGCAGCCTCGGACAGGGACCTGGAAACACCATATATTTT. Translated: CASSLGQGPGNTIYF.

The chain recombines TRBV6-5 with TRBJ2-7; 7 bases align to TRBD1. This CDR3 region has 15 residues. Germline trimming cut 3 bases from V and 2 bases from J; bases unmatched to any gene: 7. Germline V lookup: CDR1 MNHEY, CDR2 SVGAGI. The chain's CDR3 is CASSYSGTATYEQYF. CDR3 nucleotides: TGTGCCAGCAGTTATTCCGGGACAGCGACCTACGAGCAGTACTTC.

The chain combines TRBV19 with TRBJ1-2; D perhaps matches TRBD1 (6 bases). From germline, CDR1 is LNHDA and CDR2 SQIVND (reference sequence). CDR3 length: 12 residues. The V gene lost 7 bases and the J gene lost 2 bases, with 8 bases spanning the gap. This CDR3 reads CASITGNYGYTF. The DNA for the CDR3 is TGTGCCAGTATTACAGGGAACTATGGCTACACCTTC.

The chain combines TRBV27 with TRBJ1-2; 7 bases line up with TRBD1. This CDR3 has 14 residues. The J segment lost 7 bases and the V segment lost 5 bases, leaving 10 bases of the junction unmatched. The germline V gene encodes CDR1 MNHEY and CDR2 SMNVEV (reference sequence). CDR3 amino acids: CASSPRQGGIGYTF. The CDR3 DNA reads TGTGCCAGCAGTCCCCGACAGGGAGGAATTGGCTACACCTTC.

The CDR3 bases are TGTGCCAGCAGCTTTAGAGTCCAGCCCCAGCATTTT. Translated, it gives CASSFRVQPQHF. The chain recombines TRBV5-8 with TRBJ1-5; D is unresolved. Germline V gives CDR1 SGHTS, CDR2 YDEGEE. Trimming removed 2 bases from V and 7 bases from J, with 7 bases in between. This CDR3 has 12 residues.

DNA for the CDR3: TGTGCCAGCAGGTGGACAGGGCAACGGAACACTGAAGCTTTCTTT. Translating gives CASRWTGQRNTEAFF. The gene calls are TRBV28 and TRBJ1-1, with 8 positions matching TRBD1. This CDR3 contains 15 residues. Germline CDR1 and CDR2: MDHEN and SYDVKM. V shed 6 bases, J shed 1 base, and the junction held 7 bases outside the gene matches.

The rearrangement joins TRBV7-2 to TRBJ1-6; D unclear. Trimming shortened V by 3 bases and J by 14 bases, and 8 bases separated the two germline ends. The CDR3 consists of 11 residues. Germline V gene sequence: CDR1 SGHTA, CDR2 FQGNSA. The CDR3 nucleotides read TGTGCCAGCAGCTTCGAGGGATCCCTCCACTTT. Amino acids: CASSFEGSLHF. Variable domain in full (rest from reference TRBV7-2 and TRBJ1-6): GAGVSQSPSNKVTEKGKDVELRCDPISGHTALYWYRQSLGQGLEFLIYFQGNSAPDKSGLPSDRFSAERTGGSVSTLTIQRTQQEDSAVYLCASSFEGSLHFGNGTRLTVT.

The chain employs TRBV29-1 and TRBJ1-5; possible D gene TRBD1, 6 bases. The V end lost 6 bases, the J end lost 4 bases, and 16 bases lay between the germline ends. Germline V gene data show CDR1 as SQVTM and CDR2 as ANQGSEA. CDR3 length equals 14 residues. The CDR3 reads CSVAEGGLNQPQHF. In nucleotides, the CDR3 is TGCAGCGTCGCCGAGGGGGGGCTAAATCAGCCCCAGCATTTT.

The V call is TRBV13, the J call TRBJ1-4; D not certain. V was cut by 2 bases and J by 8 bases, with 12 bases left in between. The germline gives CDR1 PRHDT, CDR2 FYEKMQ (reference sequence). CDR3 length: 14 residues. CDR3 DNA sequence: TGTGCCAGCAGCTTACAGGTAGCGGGGGAAAAACTGTTTTTT. Translation: CASSLQVAGEKLFF.

The count of this clone is one. V and J are TRBV9 and TRBJ1-4; tentatively, D is TRBD1 (6 bases). V was shortened by 0 bases and J by 5 bases, with 8 bases between the two germline ends. The CDR3 consists of 14 residues. Looked up from germline, CDR1 is SGDLS and CDR2 is YYNGEE. CDR3 in amino acids: CASSVGTVNEKLFF. CDR3 bases: TGTGCCAGCAGCGTAGGGACAGTAAATGAAAAACTGTTTTTT.